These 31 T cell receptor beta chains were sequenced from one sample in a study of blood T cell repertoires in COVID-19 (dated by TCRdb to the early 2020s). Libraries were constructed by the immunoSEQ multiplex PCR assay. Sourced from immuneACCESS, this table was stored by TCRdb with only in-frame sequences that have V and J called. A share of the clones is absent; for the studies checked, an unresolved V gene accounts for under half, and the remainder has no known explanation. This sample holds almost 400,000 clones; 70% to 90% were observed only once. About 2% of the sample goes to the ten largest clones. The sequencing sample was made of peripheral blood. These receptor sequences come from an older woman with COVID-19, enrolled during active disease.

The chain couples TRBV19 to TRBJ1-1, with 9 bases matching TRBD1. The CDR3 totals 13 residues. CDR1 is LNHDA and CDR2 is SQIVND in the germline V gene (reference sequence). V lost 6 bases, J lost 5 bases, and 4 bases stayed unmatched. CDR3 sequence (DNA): TGTGCCAGTAGCAAGGACAGGGGAACTGAAGCTTTCTTT. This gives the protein CASSKDRGTEAFF.

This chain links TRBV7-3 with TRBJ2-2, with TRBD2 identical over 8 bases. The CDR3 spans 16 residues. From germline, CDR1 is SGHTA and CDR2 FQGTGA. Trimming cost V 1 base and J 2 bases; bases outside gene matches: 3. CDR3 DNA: TGTGCCAGCAGCTTAAGCGGGGGGATCAACACCGGGGAGCTGTTTTTT. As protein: CASSLSGGINTGELFF.

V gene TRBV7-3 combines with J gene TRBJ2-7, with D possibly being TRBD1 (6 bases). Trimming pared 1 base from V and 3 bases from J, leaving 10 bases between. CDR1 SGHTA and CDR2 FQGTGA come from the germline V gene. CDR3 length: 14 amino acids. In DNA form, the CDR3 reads TGTGCCAGCAGCTTAAGTGGGGGCGTCTACGAGCAGTACTTC. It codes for CASSLSGGVYEQYF.

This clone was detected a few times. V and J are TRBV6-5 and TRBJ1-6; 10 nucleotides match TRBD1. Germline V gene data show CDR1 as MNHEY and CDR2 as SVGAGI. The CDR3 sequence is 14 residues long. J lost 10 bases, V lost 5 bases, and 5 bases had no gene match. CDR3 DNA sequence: TGTGCCAGCAGTCACCGGGACAGGGGATCACCCCTCCACTTT. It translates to CASSHRDRGSPLHF.

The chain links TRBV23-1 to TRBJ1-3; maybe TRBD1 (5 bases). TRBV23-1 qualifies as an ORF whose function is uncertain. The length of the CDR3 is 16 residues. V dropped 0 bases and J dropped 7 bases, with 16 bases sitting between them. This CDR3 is CASSQSEQGFQNTIYF. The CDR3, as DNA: TGCGCCAGCAGTCAATCGGAGCAGGGATTTCAGAACACCATATATTTT.

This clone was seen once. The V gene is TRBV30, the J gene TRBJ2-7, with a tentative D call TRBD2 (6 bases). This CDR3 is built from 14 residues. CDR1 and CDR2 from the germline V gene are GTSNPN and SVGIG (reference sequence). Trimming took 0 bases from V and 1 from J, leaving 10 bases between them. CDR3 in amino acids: CAWSVLGTSYEQYF. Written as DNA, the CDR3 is TGTGCCTGGAGTGTACTGGGGACTTCCTACGAGCAGTACTTC. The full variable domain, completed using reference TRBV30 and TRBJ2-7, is SQTIHQWPATLVQPVGSPLSLECTVEGTSNPNLYWYRQAAGRGLQLLFYSVGIGQISSEVPQNLSASRPQDRQFILSSKKLLLSDSGFYLCAWSVLGTSYEQYFGPGTRLTVT.

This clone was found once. CDR3 coding DNA: TGTGCCATCAGTGAGTCAGGGGCAGGAGGGACTGAAGCTTTCTTT. Protein: CAISESGAGGTEAFF. The chain uses TRBV10-3 and TRBJ1-1; weak D call: TRBD1 (5 bases). Trimming left V 0 bases short and J 5 bases short, with 13 bases between. Germline lookup yields CDR1 ENHRY and CDR2 SYGVKD. The CDR3 length is 15 residues.

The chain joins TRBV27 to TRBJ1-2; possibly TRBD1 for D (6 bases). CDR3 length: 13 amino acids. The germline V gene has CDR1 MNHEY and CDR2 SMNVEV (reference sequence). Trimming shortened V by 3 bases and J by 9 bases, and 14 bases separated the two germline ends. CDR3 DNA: TGTGCCAGCAGTTTGTCACAGGGATGGAGCTACACCTTC. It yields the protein CASSLSQGWSYTF.

CDR3: CASSLVGGGYTF. The CDR3 DNA sequence: TGTGCCAGCAGCTTGGTCGGAGGTGGCTACACCTTC. This chain links TRBV5-4 with TRBJ1-2; no clear D gene. There are 12 residues in the CDR3. Trimming cost V 0 bases and J 7 bases, with 7 bases left between them. The V gene's germline CDR1 is SGHNT and CDR2 YYREEE (reference sequence).

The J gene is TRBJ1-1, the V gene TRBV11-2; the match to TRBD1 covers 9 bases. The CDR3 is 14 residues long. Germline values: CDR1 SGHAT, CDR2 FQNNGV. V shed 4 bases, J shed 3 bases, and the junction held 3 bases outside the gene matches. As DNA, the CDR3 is TGTGCCAGCAGCTGGGGACAGGGTGACACTGAAGCTTTCTTT. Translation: CASSWGQGDTEAFF.

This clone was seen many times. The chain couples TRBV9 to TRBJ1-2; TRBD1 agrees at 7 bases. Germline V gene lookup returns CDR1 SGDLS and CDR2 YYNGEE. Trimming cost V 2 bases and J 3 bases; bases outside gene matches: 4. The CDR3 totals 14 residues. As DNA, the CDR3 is TGTGCCAGCAGCGTCTCACAGGGGTACTATGGCTACACCTTC. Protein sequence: CASSVSQGYYGYTF.

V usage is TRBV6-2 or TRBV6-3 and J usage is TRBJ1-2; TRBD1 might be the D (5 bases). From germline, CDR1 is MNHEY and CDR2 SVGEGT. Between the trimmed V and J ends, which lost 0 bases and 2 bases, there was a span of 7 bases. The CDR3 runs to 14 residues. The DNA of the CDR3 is TGTGCCAGCAGTTACTCTGGGGGGAACTATGGCTACACCTTC. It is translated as CASSYSGGNYGYTF.

The CDR3, as DNA: TGTGCCAGCAGCGTAGGTCCAGGACAGGGGGCGACGGGAAACACCATATATTTT. Protein product: CASSVGPGQGATGNTIYF. The chain is built from TRBV9 and TRBJ1-3; 11 bases line up with TRBD1. V lost 0 bases, J lost 4 bases, and 9 bases stayed unmatched. In germline, CDR1 is SGDLS, CDR2 YYNGEE. There are 18 residues in the CDR3. Variable domain in full (rest from reference TRBV9 and TRBJ1-3): DSGVTQTPKHLITATGQRVTLRCSPRSGDLSVYWYQQSLDQGLQFLIQYYNGEERAKGNILERFSAQQFPDLHSELNLSSLELGDSALYFCASSVGPGQGATGNTIYFGEGSWLTVV.

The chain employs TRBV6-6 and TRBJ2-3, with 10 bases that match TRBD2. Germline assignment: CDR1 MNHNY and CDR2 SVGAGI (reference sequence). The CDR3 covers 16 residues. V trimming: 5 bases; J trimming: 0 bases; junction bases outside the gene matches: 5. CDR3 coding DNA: TGTGCCAGCAGTAGCCCTAGCGGGGGTAGCACAGATACGCAGTATTTT. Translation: CASSSPSGGSTDTQYF.

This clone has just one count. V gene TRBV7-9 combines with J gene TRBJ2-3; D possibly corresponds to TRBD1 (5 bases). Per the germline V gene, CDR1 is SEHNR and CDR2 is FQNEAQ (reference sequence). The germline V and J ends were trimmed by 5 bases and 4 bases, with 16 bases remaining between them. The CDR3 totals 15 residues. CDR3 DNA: TGTGCCAGCAGCCCCACAGGTACCAAACCAGATACGCAGTATTTT. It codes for CASSPTGTKPDTQYF.

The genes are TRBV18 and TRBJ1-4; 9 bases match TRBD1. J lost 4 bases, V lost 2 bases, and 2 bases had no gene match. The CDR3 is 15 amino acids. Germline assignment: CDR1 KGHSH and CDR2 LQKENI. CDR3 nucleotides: TGTGCCAGCTCACCATGGGACAGGGATAATGAAAAACTGTTTTTT. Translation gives CASSPWDRDNEKLFF. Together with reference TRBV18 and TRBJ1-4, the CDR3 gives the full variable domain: NAGVMQNPRHLVRRRGQEARLRCSPMKGHSHVYWYRQLPEEGLKFMVYLQKENIIDESGMPKERFSAEFPKEGPSILRIQQVVRGDSAAYFCASSPWDRDNEKLFFGSGTQLSVL.

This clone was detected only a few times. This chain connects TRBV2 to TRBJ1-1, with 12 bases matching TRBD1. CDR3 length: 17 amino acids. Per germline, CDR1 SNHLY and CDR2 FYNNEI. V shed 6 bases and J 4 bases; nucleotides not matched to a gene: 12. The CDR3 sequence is CASSTPGQGAIGTEAFF. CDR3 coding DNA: TGTGCCAGCAGCACTCCGGGACAGGGGGCCATCGGCACTGAAGCTTTCTTT.

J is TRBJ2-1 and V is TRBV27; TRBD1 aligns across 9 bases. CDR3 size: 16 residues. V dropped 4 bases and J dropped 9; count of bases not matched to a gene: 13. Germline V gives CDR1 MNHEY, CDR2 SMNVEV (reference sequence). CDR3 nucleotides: TGTGCCAGCAGTTCCGTCTCCGGGACAGGGCCTACTGAGCAGTTCTTC. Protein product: CASSSVSGTGPTEQFF.

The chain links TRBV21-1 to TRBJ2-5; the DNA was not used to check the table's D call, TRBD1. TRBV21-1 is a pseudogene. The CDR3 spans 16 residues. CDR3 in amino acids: CASSILNGTGEETQYF. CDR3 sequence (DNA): TGTGCCAGCAGCATATTAAACGGGACAGGGGAAGAGACCCAGTACTTC.

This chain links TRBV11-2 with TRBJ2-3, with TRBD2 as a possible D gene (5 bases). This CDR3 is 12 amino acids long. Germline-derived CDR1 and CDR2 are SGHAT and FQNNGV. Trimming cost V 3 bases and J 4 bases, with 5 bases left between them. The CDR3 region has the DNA TGTGCCAGCAGCTTCGGGGCAGATACGCAGTATTTT. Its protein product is CASSFGADTQYF.

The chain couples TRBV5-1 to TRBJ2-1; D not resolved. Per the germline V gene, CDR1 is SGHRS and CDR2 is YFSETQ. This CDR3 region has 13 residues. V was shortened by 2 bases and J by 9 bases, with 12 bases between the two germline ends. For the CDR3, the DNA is TGCGCCAGCAGCTTCCCAGATGTAATTGAGCAGTTCTTC. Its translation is CASSFPDVIEQFF.

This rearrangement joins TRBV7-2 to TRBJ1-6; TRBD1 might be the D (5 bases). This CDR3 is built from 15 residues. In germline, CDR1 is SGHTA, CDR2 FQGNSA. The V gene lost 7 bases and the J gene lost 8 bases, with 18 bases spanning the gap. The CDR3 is CASNRLGQGYSPLHF. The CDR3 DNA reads TGTGCCAGCAATAGGCTGGGCCAGGGATATTCACCCCTCCACTTT.

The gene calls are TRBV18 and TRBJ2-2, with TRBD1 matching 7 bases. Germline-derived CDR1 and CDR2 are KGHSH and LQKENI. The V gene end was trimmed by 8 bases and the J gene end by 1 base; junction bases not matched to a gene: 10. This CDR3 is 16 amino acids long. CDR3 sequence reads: CASPPETGLNTGELFF. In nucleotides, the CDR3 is TGTGCCAGCCCCCCAGAGACAGGGCTGAACACCGGGGAGCTGTTTTTT.

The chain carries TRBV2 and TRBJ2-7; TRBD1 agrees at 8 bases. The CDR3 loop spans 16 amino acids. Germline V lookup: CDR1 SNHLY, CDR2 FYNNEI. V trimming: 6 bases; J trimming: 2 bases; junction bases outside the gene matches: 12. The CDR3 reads CASRLSSGTGTYEQYF. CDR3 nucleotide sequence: TGTGCCAGCAGGCTTTCATCCGGGACAGGTACCTACGAGCAGTACTTC.

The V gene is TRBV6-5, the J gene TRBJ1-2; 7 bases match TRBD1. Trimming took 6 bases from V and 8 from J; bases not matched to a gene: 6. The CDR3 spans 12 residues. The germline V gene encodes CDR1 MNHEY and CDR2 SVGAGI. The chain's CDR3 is CASRTTGAGYTF. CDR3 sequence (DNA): TGTGCCAGCAGAACCACAGGGGCCGGCTACACCTTC.

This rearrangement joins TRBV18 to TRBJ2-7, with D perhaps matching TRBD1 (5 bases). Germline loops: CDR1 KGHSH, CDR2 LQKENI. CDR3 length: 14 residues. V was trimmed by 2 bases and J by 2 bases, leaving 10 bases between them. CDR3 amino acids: CASSPGAPTYEQYF. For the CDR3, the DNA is TGTGCCAGCTCACCAGGGGCCCCTACCTACGAGCAGTACTTC. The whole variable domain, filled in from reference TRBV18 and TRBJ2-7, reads NAGVMQNPRHLVRRRGQEARLRCSPMKGHSHVYWYRQLPEEGLKFMVYLQKENIIDESGMPKERFSAEFPKEGPSILRIQQVVRGDSAAYFCASSPGAPTYEQYFGPGTRLTVT.

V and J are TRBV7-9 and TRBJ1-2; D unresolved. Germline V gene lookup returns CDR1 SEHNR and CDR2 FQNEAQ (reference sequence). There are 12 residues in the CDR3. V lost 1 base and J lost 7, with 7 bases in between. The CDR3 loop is CASSLDGGGYTF. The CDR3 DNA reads TGTGCCAGCAGCTTAGACGGCGGTGGCTACACCTTC.

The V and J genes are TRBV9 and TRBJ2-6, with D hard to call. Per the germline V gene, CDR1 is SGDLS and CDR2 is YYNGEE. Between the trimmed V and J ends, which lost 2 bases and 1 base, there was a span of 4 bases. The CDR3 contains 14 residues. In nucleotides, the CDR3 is TGTGCCAGCAGCGTCGTATCTGGGGCCAACGTCCTGACTTTC. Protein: CASSVVSGANVLTF. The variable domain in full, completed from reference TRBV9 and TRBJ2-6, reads DSGVTQTPKHLITATGQRVTLRCSPRSGDLSVYWYQQSLDQGLQFLIQYYNGEERAKGNILERFSAQQFPDLHSELNLSSLELGDSALYFCASSVVSGANVLTFGAGSRLTVL.

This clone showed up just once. The CDR3 spells CASGSGQSREKLFF. For the CDR3, the DNA is TGTGCTAGTGGGTCGGGACAGTCCCGGGAAAAACTGTTTTTT. The chain uses TRBV12-5 and TRBJ1-4; 7 positions agree with TRBD1. V trimming: 6 bases; J trimming: 8 bases; junction bases outside the gene matches: 9. This CDR3 is 14 amino acids long. In germline, CDR1 is LGHNT, CDR2 FRNRAP.

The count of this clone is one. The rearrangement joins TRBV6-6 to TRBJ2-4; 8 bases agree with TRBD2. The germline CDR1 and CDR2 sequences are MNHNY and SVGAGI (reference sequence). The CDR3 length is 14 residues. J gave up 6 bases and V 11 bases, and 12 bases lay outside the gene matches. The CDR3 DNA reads TGTGCCTCTGCCAGCGGGGGCTCCGGAAACATTCAGTACTTC. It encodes CASASGGSGNIQYF.

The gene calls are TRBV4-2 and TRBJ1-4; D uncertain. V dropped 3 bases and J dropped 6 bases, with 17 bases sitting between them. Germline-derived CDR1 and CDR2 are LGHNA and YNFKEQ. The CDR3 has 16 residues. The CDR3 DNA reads TGTGCCAGCAGCCATAGTCAAGTCCGCGGGGATGAAAAACTGTTTTTT. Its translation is CASSHSQVRGDEKLFF.